This T cell receptor beta chain derives from a study of blood T cell repertoires in COVID-19. Study summary: The United States, Italy and Spain supplied acute and convalescent COVID-19 samples. PBMCs, B-cell-depleted T cells, or T cells provided the cDNA or gDNA that made up the material.

The participants were between roughly 18 and 100 years old and came from about two dozen US areas. Each participant's cohort was designated according to participant-reported clinical history. The CDR3 is 15 amino acids. With 1 base removed from V and 8 bases from J, the gap between germline ends came to 17 bases. Germline CDR1 and CDR2: SGHVS and FQNEAQ. This clone was observed a single time. Sequencing used immunoSEQ multiplex PCR; TCRdb keeps in-frame clones, though not all of them. The sample carries about 190,000 clones, roughly 84% recorded once. Sequencing input: PBMCs or T cells enriched from blood (not recorded which). The sequence came from a woman aged 25-40 years who had been exposed to COVID-19. The V and J genes are TRBV7-8 and TRBJ1-2, with D perhaps matching TRBD1 (6 bases). In DNA, the CDR3 is TGTGCCAGCAGCTTAGTAACAGGGCCACGGGTCGGCTACACCTTC. Protein product: CASSLVTGPRVGYTF.